This paragraph covers one T cell receptor beta chain sequence. What it binds is unknown. This record belongs to a study of identifying expanded T cells in peripheral blood. The CDR3 loop spans 15 amino acids. V lost 0 bases to trimming and J lost 4 bases; unmatched junction nucleotides: 3. Germline CDR1 LGHNA, CDR2 YSLEER. The table came from immunoSEQ multiplex PCR; TCRdb's copy has only in-frame clones and leaves some out. The repertoire includes some 91,000 clones, approximately 88% of them detected once, and 3% to 4% sits in the top ten. Study outcomes and limitations: Over approximately two and four weeks, about 16.4 and 19 clones changed, versus around 1.3 between replicates.

Collection occurred without any documented infections or immune events in donors. Sequenced: blood. This TCR was sampled from a person between 18 and 70 years old in good health. This chain links TRBV4-3 with TRBJ1-2; 9 bases align to TRBD1. CDR3 sequence: CASSQDTGGAYGYTF. The CDR3 nucleotides read TGCGCCAGCAGCCAAGATACAGGGGGCGCCTATGGCTACACCTTC.